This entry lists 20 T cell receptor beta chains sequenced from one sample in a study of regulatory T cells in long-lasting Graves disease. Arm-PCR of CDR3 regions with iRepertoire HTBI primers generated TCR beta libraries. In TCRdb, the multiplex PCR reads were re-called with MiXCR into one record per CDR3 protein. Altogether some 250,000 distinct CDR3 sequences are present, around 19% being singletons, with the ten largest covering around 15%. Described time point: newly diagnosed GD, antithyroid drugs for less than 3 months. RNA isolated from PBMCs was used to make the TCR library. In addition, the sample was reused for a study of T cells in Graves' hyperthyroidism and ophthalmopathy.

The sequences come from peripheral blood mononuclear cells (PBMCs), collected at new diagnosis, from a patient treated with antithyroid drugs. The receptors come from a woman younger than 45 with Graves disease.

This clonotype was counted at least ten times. The CDR3 DNA sequence: TGCAGTCTCGCTAGCGGTGGGGATACGCAGTATTTT. It is translated as CSLASGGDTQYF. V is TRBV20-1 and J is TRBJ2-3; 7 bases match TRBD2. Germline CDR1 and CDR2: DFQATT and SNEGSKA (reference sequence). V shed 8 bases, J shed 6 bases, and the junction held 8 bases outside the gene matches. This CDR3 has 12 residues.

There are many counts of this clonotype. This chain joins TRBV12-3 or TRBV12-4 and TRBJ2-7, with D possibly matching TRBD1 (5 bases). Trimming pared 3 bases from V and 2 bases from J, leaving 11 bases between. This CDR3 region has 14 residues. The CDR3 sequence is CASSFLGPTYEQYF. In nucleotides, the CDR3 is TGTGCCAGCAGTTTCCTGGGGCCAACCTACGAGCAGTACTTC.

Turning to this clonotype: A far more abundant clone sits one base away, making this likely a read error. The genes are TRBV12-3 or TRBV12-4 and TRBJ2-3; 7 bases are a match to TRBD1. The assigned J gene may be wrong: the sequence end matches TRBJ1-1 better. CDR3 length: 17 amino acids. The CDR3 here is CASSGPGTEPASLGAFF. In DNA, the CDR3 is TGTGCCAGCAGCGGACCCGGGACAGAGCCCGCCAGCCTCGGGGCTTTCTTT.

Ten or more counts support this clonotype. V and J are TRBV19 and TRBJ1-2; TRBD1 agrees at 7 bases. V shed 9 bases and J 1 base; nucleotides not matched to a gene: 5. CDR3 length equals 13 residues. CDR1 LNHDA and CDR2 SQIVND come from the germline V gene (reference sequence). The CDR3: CASQQGNNYGYTF. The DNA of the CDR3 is TGTGCCAGCCAACAGGGGAATAACTATGGCTACACCTTC.

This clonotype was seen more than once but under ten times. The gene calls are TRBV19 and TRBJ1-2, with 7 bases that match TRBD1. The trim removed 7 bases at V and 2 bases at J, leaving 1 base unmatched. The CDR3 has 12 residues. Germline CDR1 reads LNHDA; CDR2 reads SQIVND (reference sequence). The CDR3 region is CASTDRNYGYTF. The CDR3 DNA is TGTGCCAGTACGGACAGGAACTATGGCTACACCTTC.

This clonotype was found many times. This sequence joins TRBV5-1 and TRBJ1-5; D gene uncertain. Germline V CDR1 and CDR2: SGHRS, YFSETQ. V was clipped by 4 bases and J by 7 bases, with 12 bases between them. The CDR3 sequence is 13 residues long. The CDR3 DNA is TGCGCCAGCAGCCCGGACGGTCGGCAGCCCCAGCATTTT. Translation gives CASSPDGRQPQHF.

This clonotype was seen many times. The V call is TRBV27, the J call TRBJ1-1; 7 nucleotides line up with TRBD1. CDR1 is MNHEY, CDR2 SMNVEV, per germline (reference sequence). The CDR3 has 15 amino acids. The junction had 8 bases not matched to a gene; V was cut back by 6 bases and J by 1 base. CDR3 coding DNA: TGTGCCAGCAGAACCTTCCGGGACAGGAACACTGAAGCTTTCTTT. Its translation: CASRTFRDRNTEAFF.

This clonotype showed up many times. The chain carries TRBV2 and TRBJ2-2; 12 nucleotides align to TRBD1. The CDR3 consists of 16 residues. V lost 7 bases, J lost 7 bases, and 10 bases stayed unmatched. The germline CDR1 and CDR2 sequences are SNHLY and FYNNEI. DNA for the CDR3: TGTGCCAGCATTCCTCCGGGACAGGGGGCAAACGGGGAGCTGTTTTTT. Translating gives CASIPPGQGANGELFF.

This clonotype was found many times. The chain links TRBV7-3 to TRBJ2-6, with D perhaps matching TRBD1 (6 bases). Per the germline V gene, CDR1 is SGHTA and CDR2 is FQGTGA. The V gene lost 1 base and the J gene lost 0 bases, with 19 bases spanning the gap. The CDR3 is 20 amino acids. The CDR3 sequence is CASSLKPPRGQHSGANVLTF. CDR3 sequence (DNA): TGTGCCAGCAGCTTAAAACCCCCCCGCGGACAGCACTCTGGGGCCAACGTCCTGACTTTC.

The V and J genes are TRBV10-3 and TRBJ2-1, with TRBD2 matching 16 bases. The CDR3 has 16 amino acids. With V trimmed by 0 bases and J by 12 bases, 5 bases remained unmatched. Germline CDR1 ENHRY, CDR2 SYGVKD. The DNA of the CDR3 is TGTGCCATCAGTGAGTCCGTGGGACTAGCGGGGGGGCCGCAGTTCTTC. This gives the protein CAISESVGLAGGPQFF.

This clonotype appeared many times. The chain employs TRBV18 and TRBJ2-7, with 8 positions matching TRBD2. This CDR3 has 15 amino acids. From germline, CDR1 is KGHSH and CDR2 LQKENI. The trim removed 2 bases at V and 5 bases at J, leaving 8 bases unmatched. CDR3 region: CASSPSGGFLNEQYF. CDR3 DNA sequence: TGTGCCAGCTCACCAAGCGGGGGCTTTCTGAACGAGCAGTACTTC.

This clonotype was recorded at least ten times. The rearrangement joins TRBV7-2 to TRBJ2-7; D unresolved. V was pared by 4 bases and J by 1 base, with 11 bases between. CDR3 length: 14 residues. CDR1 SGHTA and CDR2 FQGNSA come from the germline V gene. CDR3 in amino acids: CASSSLVQSYEQYF. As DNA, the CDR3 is TGTGCCAGCAGCTCCTTAGTCCAGTCCTACGAGCAGTACTTC.

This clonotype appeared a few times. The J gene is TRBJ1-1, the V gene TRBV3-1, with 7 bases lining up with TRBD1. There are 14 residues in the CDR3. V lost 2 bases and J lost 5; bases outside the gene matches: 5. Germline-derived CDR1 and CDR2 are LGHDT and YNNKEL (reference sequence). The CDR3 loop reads CASSQTTGWTEAFF. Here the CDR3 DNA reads TGTGCCAGCAGCCAAACGACAGGGTGGACTGAAGCTTTCTTT.

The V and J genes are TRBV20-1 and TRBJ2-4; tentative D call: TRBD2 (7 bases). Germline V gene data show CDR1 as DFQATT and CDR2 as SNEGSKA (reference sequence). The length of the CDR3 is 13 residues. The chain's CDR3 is CSPWEGVKNIQYF. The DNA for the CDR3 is TGCAGCCCATGGGAGGGGGTCAAAAACATTCAGTACTTC.

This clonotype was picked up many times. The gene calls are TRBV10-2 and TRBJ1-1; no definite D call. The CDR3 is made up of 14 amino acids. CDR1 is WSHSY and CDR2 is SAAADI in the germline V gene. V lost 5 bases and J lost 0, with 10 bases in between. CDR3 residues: CASSHGRLNTEAFF. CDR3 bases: TGCGCCAGCAGTCATGGACGGCTGAACACTGAAGCTTTCTTT.

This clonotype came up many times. The CDR3 nucleotides read TGTGCCAGCAGCGTAGTATCCAGGACTAGCGAGTTATACTTC. It is translated as CASSVVSRTSELYF. The chain carries TRBV9 and TRBJ2-7; TRBD2 agrees at 9 bases. CDR3 size: 14 residues. Looked up from germline, CDR1 is SGDLS and CDR2 is YYNGEE. V was pared by 0 bases and J by 13 bases, with 11 bases of the junction left unmatched.

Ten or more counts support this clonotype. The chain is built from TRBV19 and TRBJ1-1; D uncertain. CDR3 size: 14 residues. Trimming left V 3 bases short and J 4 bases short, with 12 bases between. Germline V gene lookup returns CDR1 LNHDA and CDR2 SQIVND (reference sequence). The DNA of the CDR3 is TGTGCCAGTAGTATTTCCGGGTCGCTCACTGAAGCTTTCTTT. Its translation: CASSISGSLTEAFF.

For the CDR3, the DNA is TGTGCCAGCAGTGAACCCACATCTTTGATTCGAGAGACCCAGTACTTC. Encoded protein: CASSEPTSLIRETQYF. The gene calls are TRBV25-1 and TRBJ2-5; D is unresolved. Germline V CDR1 and CDR2: MGHDK, SYGVNS. The CDR3 has 16 amino acids. Trimming removed 2 bases from V and 4 bases from J, with 17 bases in between.

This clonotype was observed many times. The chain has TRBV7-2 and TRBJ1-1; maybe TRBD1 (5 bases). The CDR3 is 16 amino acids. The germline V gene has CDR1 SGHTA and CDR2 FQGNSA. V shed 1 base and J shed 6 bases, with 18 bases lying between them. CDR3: CASSLGRKGGHSEAFF. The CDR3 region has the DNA TGTGCCAGCAGCTTAGGGCGGAAAGGAGGACACTCTGAAGCTTTCTTT.

The CDR3 spells CASSSTGAGANVLTF. The CDR3 bases are TGTGCCAGCAGCTCCACAGGGGCTGGGGCCAACGTCCTGACTTTC. The V and J genes are TRBV11-2 and TRBJ2-6, with TRBD1 matching 7 bases. Germline CDR1 reads SGHAT; CDR2 reads FQNNGV. The J segment lost 2 bases and the V segment lost 4 bases, leaving 2 bases of the junction unmatched. The length of the CDR3 is 15 residues.